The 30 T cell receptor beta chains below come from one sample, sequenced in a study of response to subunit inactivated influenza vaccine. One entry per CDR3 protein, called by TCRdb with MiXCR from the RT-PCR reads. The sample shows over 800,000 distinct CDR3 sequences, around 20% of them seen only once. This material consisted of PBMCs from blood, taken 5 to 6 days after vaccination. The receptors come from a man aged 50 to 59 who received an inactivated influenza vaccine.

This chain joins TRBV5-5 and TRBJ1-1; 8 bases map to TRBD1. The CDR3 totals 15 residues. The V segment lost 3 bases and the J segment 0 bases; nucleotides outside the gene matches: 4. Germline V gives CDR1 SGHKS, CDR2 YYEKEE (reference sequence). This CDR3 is CASSSPGQVNTEAFF. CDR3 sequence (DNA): TGTGCCAGCAGCTCGCCGGGACAGGTGAACACTGAAGCTTTCTTT.

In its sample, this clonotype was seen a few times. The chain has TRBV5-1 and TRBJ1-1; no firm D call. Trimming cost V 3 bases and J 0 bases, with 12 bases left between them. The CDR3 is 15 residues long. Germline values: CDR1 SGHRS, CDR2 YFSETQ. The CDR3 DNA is TGCGCCAGCAGCTACACGGCACCCATGAACACTGAAGCTTTCTTT. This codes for CASSYTAPMNTEAFF.

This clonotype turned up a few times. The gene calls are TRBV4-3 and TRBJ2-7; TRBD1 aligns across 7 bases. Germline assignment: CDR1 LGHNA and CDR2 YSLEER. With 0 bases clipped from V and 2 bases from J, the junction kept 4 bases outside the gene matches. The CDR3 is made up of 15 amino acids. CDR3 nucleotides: TGCGCCAGCAGCCAAGATTTAACAGGGGCCTACGAGCAGTACTTC. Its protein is CASSQDLTGAYEQYF.

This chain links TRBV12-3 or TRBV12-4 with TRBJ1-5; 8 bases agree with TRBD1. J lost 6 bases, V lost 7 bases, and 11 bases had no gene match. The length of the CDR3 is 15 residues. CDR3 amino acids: CASTGQGSVPQPQHF. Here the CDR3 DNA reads TGTGCCAGCACCGGACAGGGATCGGTGCCTCAGCCCCAGCATTTT.

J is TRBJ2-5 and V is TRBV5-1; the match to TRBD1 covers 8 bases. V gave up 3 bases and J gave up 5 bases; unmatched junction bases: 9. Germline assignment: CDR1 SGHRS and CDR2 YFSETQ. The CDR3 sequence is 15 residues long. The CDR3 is CASSWTGLSGETQYF. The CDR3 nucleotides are TGCGCCAGCAGCTGGACAGGGCTAAGTGGGGAGACCCAGTACTTC.

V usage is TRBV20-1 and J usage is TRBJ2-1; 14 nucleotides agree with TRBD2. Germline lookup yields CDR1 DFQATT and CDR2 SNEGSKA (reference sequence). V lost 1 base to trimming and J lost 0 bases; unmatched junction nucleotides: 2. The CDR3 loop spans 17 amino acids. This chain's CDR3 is CSARAGTSGSSYNEQFF. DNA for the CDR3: TGCAGTGCTAGAGCCGGGACTAGCGGGAGCTCCTACAATGAGCAGTTCTTC.

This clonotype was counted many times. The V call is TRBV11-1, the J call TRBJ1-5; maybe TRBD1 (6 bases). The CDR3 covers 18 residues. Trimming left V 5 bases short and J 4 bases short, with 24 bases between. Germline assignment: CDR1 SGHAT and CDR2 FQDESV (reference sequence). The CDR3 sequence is CASSPGRGGGRGNQPQHF. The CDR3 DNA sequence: TGTGCCAGCAGCCCAGGGCGAGGAGGAGGGAGGGGGAATCAGCCCCAGCATTTT.

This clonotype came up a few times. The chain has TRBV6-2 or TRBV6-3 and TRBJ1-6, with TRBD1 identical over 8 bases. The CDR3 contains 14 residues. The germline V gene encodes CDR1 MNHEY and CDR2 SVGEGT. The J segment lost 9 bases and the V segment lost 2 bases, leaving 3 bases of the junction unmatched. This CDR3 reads CASSYGTGSSPLHF. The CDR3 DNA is TGTGCCAGCAGTTACGGGACAGGCTCTTCACCCCTCCACTTT.

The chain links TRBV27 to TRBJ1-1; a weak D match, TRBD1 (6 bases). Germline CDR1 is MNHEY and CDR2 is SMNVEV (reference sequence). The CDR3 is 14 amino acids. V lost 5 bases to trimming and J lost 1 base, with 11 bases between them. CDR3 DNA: TGTGCCAGCAGTATCTCCAGGGGGAACACTGAAGCTTTCTTT. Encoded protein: CASSISRGNTEAFF.

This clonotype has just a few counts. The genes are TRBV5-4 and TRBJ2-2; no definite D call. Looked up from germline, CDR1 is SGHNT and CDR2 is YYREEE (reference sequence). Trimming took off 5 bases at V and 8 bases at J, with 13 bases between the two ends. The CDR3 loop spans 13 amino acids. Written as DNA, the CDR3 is TGTGCCAGCAGGAACGGCGGAAAAGGGGAGCTGTTTTTT. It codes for CASRNGGKGELFF.

This CDR3 reads CASRPSRGVYGYTF. The CDR3 coding sequence is TGTGCCAGCAGACCCTCCAGAGGGGTCTATGGCTACACCTTC. The J gene is TRBJ1-2, the V gene TRBV6-2 or TRBV6-3, with D tentatively TRBD1 (5 bases). The CDR3 is 14 amino acids. Germline CDR1 and CDR2: MNHEY and SVGEGT. Trimming cost V 6 bases and J 4 bases, with 15 bases left between them.

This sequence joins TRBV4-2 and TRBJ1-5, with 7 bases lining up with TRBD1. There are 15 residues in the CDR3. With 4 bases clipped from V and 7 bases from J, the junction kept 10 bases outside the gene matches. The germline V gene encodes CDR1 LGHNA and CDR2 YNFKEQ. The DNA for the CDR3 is TGTGCCAGCAGCCCCGAGACAGGGAACCACCAGCCCCAGCATTTT. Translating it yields CASSPETGNHQPQHF.

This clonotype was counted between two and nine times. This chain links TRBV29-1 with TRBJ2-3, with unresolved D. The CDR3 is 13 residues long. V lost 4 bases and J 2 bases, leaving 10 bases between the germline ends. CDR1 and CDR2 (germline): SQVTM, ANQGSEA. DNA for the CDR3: TGCAGCGTTGGAGTCAGGTACACAGATACGCAGTATTTT. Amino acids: CSVGVRYTDTQYF.

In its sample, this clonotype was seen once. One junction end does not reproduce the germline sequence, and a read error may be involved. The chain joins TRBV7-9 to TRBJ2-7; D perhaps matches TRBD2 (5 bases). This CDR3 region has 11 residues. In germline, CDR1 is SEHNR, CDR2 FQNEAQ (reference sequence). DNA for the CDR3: TGTGCCGGCAGCTTAGGAGGCGAGCAGTACTTC. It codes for CAGSLGGEQYF.

The CDR3 sequence: CASSTGTVSSGANVLTF. The CDR3 DNA sequence: TGTGCCAGCTCAACCGGGACCGTTAGCTCTGGGGCCAACGTCCTGACTTTC. This chain connects TRBV18 to TRBJ2-6; D possibly uses TRBD1 or TRBD2 (5 bases each). This CDR3 is built from 17 residues. V shed 5 bases and J shed 0 bases, with 14 bases lying between them. Per germline, CDR1 KGHSH and CDR2 LQKENI.

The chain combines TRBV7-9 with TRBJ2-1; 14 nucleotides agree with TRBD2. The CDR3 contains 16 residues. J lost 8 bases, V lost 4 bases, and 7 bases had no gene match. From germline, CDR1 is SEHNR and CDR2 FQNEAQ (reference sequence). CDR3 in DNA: TGTGCCAGCAGCTCGCGACTAGCGGGGGGGCACGATGAGCAGTTCTTC. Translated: CASSSRLAGGHDEQFF.

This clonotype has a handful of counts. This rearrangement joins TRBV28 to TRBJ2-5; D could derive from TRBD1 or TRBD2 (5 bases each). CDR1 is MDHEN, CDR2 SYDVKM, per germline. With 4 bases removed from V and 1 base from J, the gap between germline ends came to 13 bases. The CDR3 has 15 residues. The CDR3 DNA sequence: TGTGCCAGCAGTTCGGACGGGGCCGTCCAAGAGACCCAGTACTTC. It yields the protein CASSSDGAVQETQYF.

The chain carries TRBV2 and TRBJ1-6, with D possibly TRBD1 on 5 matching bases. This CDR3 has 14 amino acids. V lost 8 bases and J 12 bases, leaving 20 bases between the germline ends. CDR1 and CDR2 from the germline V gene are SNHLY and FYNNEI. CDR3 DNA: TGTGCCAGCTACGCTCTGGACAAGACGCGACCCCTCCACTTT. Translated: CASYALDKTRPLHF.

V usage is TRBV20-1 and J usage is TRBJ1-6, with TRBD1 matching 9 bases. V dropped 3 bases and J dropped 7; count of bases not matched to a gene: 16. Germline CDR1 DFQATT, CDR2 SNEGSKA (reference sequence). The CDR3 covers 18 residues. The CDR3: CSASRGLWGTGRNSPLHF. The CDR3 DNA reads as TGCAGTGCTAGCAGGGGACTGTGGGGGACAGGGCGAAATTCACCCCTCCACTTT.

This CDR3 reads CASSPRLAGGYPSTDTQYF. The DNA for the CDR3 is TGTGCCAGCTCACCACGACTAGCGGGAGGATACCCAAGCACAGATACGCAGTATTTT. The genes are TRBV18 and TRBJ2-3, with 13 bases identical to TRBD2. The germline V gene encodes CDR1 KGHSH and CDR2 LQKENI. Trimming at V came to 1 base and at J to 0 bases, leaving 7 bases not matched to a gene. CDR3 size: 19 residues.

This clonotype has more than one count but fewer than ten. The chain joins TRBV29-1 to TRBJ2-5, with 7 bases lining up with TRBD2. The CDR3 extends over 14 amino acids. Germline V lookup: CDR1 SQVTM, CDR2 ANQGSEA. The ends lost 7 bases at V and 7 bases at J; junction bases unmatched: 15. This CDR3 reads CSGGGASGGGTQYF. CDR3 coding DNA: TGCAGCGGTGGTGGGGCTAGCGGAGGTGGGACCCAGTACTTC.

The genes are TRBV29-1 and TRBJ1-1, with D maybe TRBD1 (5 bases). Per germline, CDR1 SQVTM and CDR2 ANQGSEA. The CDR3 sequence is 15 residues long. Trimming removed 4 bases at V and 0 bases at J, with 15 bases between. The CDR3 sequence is CSVAGTGAMNTEAFF. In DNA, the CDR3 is TGCAGCGTTGCTGGGACGGGAGCAATGAACACTGAAGCTTTCTTT.

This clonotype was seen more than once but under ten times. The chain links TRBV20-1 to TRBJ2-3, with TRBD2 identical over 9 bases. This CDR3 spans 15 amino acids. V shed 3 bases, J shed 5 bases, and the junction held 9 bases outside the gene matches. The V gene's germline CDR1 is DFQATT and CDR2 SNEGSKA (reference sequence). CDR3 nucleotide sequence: TGCAGTGCTAGGGATAGCGGGGGTGCCTTAGATACGCAGTATTTT. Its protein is CSARDSGGALDTQYF.

CDR3 sequence: CASTQGRGNYNEQFF. CDR3 sequence (DNA): TGTGCCAGTACCCAGGGGCGGGGGAACTACAATGAGCAGTTCTTC. The chain uses TRBV19 and TRBJ2-1; TRBD2 might be the D (7 bases). CDR3 length: 15 residues. Germline-derived CDR1 and CDR2 are LNHDA and SQIVND (reference sequence). Trimming pared 7 bases from V and 3 bases from J, leaving 16 bases between.

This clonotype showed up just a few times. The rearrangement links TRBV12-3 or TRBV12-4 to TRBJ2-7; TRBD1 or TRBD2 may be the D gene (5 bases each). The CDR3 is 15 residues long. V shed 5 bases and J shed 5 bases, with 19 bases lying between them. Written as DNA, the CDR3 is TGTGCCAGCAGTGCCTCGGGCCACGGGGACCACGAGCAGTACTTC. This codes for CASSASGHGDHEQYF.

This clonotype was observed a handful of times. CDR3 loop: CASSTYTGTGGDGYTF. The CDR3 DNA reads as TGTGCCAGCAGCACCTATACCGGGACAGGGGGCGATGGCTACACCTTC. The chain joins TRBV7-9 to TRBJ1-2; the match to TRBD1 covers 12 bases. In germline, CDR1 is SEHNR, CDR2 FQNEAQ (reference sequence). The J segment lost 6 bases and the V segment lost 5 bases, leaving 10 bases of the junction unmatched. This CDR3 comprises 16 residues.

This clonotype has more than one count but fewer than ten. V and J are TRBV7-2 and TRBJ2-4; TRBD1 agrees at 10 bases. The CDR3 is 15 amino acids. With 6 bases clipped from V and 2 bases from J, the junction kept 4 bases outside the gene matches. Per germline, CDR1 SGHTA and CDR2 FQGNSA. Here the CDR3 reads CASRLDRGSKNIQYF. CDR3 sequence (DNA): TGTGCCAGCAGACTGGACAGGGGGTCCAAAAACATTCAGTACTTC.

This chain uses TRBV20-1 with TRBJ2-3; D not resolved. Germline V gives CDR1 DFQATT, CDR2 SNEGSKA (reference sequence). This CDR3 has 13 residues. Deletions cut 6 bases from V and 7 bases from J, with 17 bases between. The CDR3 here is CSANNDKANTQYF. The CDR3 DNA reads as TGCAGTGCCAACAATGACAAAGCGAATACGCAGTATTTT.

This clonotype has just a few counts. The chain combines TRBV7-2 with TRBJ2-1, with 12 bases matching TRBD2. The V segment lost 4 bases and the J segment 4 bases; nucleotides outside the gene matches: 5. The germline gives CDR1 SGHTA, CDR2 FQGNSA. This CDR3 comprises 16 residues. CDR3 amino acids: CASSSPGLAGYNEQFF. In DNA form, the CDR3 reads TGTGCCAGCAGCTCGCCCGGACTAGCGGGATACAATGAGCAGTTCTTC.

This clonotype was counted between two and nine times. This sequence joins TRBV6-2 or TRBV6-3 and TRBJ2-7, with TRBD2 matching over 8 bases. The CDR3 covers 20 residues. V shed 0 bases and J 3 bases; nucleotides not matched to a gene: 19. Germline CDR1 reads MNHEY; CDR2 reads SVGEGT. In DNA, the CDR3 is TGTGCCAGCAGTTACTCGAGCGCTCCGCTAGCGGGCAGGGGAGACTACGAGCAGTACTTC. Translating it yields CASSYSSAPLAGRGDYEQYF.